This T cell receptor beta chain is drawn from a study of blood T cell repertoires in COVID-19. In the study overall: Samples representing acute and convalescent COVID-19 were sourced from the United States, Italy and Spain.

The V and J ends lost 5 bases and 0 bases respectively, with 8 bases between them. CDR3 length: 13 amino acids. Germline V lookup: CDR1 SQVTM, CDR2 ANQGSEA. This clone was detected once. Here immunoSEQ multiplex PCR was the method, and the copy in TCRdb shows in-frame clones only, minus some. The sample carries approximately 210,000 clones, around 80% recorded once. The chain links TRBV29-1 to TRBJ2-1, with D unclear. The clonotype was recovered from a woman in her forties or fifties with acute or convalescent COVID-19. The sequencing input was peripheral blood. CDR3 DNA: TGCAGCGTTAAGAAGAGCTCCTACAATGAGCAGTTCTTC. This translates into CSVKKSSYNEQFF.